This entry lists 30 T cell receptor beta chains sequenced from one sample in a study of T cell responses to AZD1222 COVID-19 vaccine. The repertoire was sequenced with immunoSEQ multiplex PCR; TCRdb's copy has only in-frame clones and lacks some. The table records 80,000 or so clones, approximately 91% of them present only once. Sample: peripheral blood, taken on day 0 of AZD1222 vaccination. These receptors originate from an adult in good health.

V is TRBV9 and J is TRBJ1-4, with no clear D. The V end was cut by 4 bases, the J end by 0 bases, with 4 bases between. There are 13 residues in the CDR3. Looked up from germline, CDR1 is SGDLS and CDR2 is YYNGEE. The CDR3 region is CASSPPTNEKLFF. The CDR3 bases are TGTGCCAGCAGCCCACCAACTAATGAAAAACTGTTTTTT.

V is TRBV20-1 and J is TRBJ1-2; 9 nucleotides agree with TRBD1. This CDR3 contains 13 residues. The V and J ends lost 5 bases and 5 bases, in that order; junction bases with no gene match: 6. Germline CDR1 and CDR2: DFQATT and SNEGSKA (reference sequence). In DNA form, the CDR3 reads TGCAGTGCTGGTGGGACAGGGCAATATGGCTACACCTTC. Amino acids: CSAGGTGQYGYTF.

The chain joins TRBV5-4 to TRBJ2-2, with TRBD1 identical over 7 bases. Looked up from germline, CDR1 is SGHNT and CDR2 is YYREEE (reference sequence). V dropped 4 bases and J dropped 6; count of bases not matched to a gene: 12. The CDR3 covers 16 residues. The CDR3 here is CASSPLPTGLAGELFF. DNA of the CDR3: TGTGCCAGCAGCCCCCTTCCGACAGGGCTGGCCGGGGAGCTGTTTTTT.

J is TRBJ1-2 and V is TRBV28, with TRBD1 as a possible D gene (5 bases). There are 13 residues in the CDR3. The V gene's germline CDR1 is MDHEN and CDR2 SYDVKM. With 2 bases removed from V and 8 bases from J, the gap between germline ends came to 12 bases. The CDR3 sequence is CASSLTRADGYTF. Here the CDR3 DNA reads TGTGCCAGCAGTTTAACCAGGGCGGACGGCTACACCTTC.

The rearrangement links TRBV7-8 to TRBJ2-7; 11 bases map to TRBD1. Germline V lookup: CDR1 SGHVS, CDR2 FQNEAQ. J gave up 6 bases and V 2 bases, and 9 bases lay outside the gene matches. This CDR3 spans 16 amino acids. The CDR3 DNA is TGTGCCAGCAGCTTATGGGCCGGGACAGGGGGTTTCGAGCAGTACTTC. This gives the protein CASSLWAGTGGFEQYF.

The CDR3 nucleotides read TGTGCCAGCAGTTACGTCAGACAATGGAACACTGAAGCTTTCTTT. As protein: CASSYVRQWNTEAFF. The chain recombines TRBV6-2 or TRBV6-3 with TRBJ1-1; D unclear. Deletions cut 2 bases from V and 1 base from J, with 11 bases between. This CDR3 is 15 amino acids long. From germline, CDR1 is MNHEY and CDR2 SVGEGT.

The chain joins TRBV19 to TRBJ1-6; TRBD1 matches 8 bases. The germline V gene encodes CDR1 LNHDA and CDR2 SQIVND (reference sequence). V shed 3 bases, J shed 14 bases, and the junction held 12 bases outside the gene matches. The CDR3 consists of 15 residues. The CDR3 loop is CASSIGGQGVFTLHF. CDR3 DNA: TGTGCCAGTAGTATTGGAGGACAGGGTGTGTTCACCCTCCACTTT.

The chain has TRBV4-3 and TRBJ1-4; TRBD1 might be the D (5 bases). Germline V CDR1 and CDR2: LGHNA, YSLEER. The CDR3 runs to 18 residues. V was shortened by 1 base and J by 8 bases, with 23 bases between the two germline ends. This CDR3 reads CASSQVSEGWGLGEKLFF. The CDR3 nucleotides are TGCGCCAGCAGCCAAGTATCCGAGGGGTGGGGTTTAGGGGAAAAACTGTTTTTT.

The genes are TRBV18 and TRBJ1-5, with D unresolved. From germline, CDR1 is KGHSH and CDR2 LQKENI. This CDR3 has 13 amino acids. V was cut by 5 bases and J by 8 bases, with 13 bases left in between. CDR3 DNA sequence: TGTGCCAGCTCATCCCTGGACGTGGAGCCCCAGCATTTT. It specifies CASSSLDVEPQHF.

The genes are TRBV18 and TRBJ1-2; 9 bases fit TRBD1. The CDR3 is 13 amino acids. Looked up from germline, CDR1 is KGHSH and CDR2 is LQKENI. The junction had 5 bases not matched to a gene; V was cut back by 3 bases and J by 9 bases. The CDR3 is CASSPWDRESYTF. The DNA for the CDR3 is TGTGCCAGCTCACCTTGGGACAGGGAGAGCTACACCTTC.

The CDR3 region is CASRPRGGSTDTQYF. The CDR3 DNA reads as TGTGCCAGCAGACCGCGGGGGGGCAGCACAGATACGCAGTATTTT. The chain carries TRBV2 and TRBJ2-3; 9 bases fit TRBD2. Per the germline V gene, CDR1 is SNHLY and CDR2 is FYNNEI. The CDR3 totals 15 residues. Trimming removed 6 bases from V and 0 bases from J; junction bases left unmatched: 4. Full variable domain (missing parts from reference TRBV2 and TRBJ2-3): EPEVTQTPSHQVTQMGQEVILRCVPISNHLYFYWYRQILGQKVEFLVSFYNNEISEKSEIFDDQFSVERPDGSNFTLKIRSTKLEDSAMYFCASRPRGGSTDTQYFGPGTRLTVL.

The chain combines TRBV5-1 with TRBJ1-4, with D unresolved. With 0 bases removed from V and 7 bases from J, the gap between germline ends came to 16 bases. This CDR3 spans 16 amino acids. CDR1 is SGHRS and CDR2 is YFSETQ in the germline V gene. Written as DNA, the CDR3 is TGCGCCAGCAGCTTGGGGTACAGTGGGTCGGGTGAAAAACTGTTTTTT. Its protein product is CASSLGYSGSGEKLFF.

The chain couples TRBV4-3 to TRBJ1-1; D perhaps matches TRBD1 (5 bases). The CDR3 spans 16 residues. CDR1 and CDR2 from the germline V gene are LGHNA and YSLEER. V was clipped by 0 bases and J by 0 bases, with 11 bases between them. CDR3 nucleotides: TGCGCCAGCAGCCAAGAATACGGGGCCTTGAACACTGAAGCTTTCTTT. Protein product: CASSQEYGALNTEAFF.

The chain recombines TRBV11-2 with TRBJ2-7; no definite D call. Trimming left V 1 base short and J 1 base short, with 5 bases between. This CDR3 comprises 13 residues. The germline gives CDR1 SGHAT, CDR2 FQNNGV. DNA for the CDR3: TGTGCCAGCAGCTTAGTTTTATCCTACGAGCAGTACTTC. Translated: CASSLVLSYEQYF.

The CDR3: CASSLTGFRGETQYF. Here the CDR3 DNA reads TGTGCCAGCAGCTTGACAGGGTTCAGAGGGGAGACCCAGTACTTC. This rearrangement joins TRBV7-9 to TRBJ2-5, with 7 positions matching TRBD1. The CDR3 runs to 15 residues. V shed 3 bases and J 5 bases; nucleotides not matched to a gene: 9. The V gene's germline CDR1 is SEHNR and CDR2 FQNEAQ (reference sequence).

The rearrangement uses TRBV24-1 and TRBJ2-3; D uncertain. V was cut by 3 bases and J by 7 bases, with 4 bases left in between. This CDR3 has 11 residues. CDR1 is KGHDR, CDR2 SFDVKD, per germline. CDR3 coding DNA: TGTGCCACCAGTGATCGCTATACGCAGTATTTT. This encodes CATSDRYTQYF.

The rearrangement joins TRBV24-1 to TRBJ2-1, with D possibly being TRBD1 (5 bases). The CDR3 runs to 14 residues. Germline loops: CDR1 KGHDR, CDR2 SFDVKD. V lost 10 bases and J 0 bases, leaving 12 bases between the germline ends. CDR3 DNA sequence: TGTGCCACTCAGGGTGCCAGCTCCTACAATGAGCAGTTCTTC. It specifies CATQGASSYNEQFF.

The chain carries TRBV5-4 and TRBJ2-5, with a possible D match to TRBD2 (6 bases). V lost 4 bases, J lost 6 bases, and 13 bases lay in between. The germline gives CDR1 SGHNT, CDR2 YYREEE (reference sequence). The CDR3 contains 13 residues. This CDR3 reads CASSHEGGKTQYF. The CDR3 DNA reads TGTGCCAGCAGCCATGAGGGAGGAAAGACCCAGTACTTC.

V and J are TRBV28 and TRBJ1-6; 8 nucleotides agree with TRBD1. The V gene's germline CDR1 is MDHEN and CDR2 SYDVKM. Unmatched junction bases numbered 12, after V lost 6 bases and J lost 8 bases. The CDR3 is 16 residues long. The DNA for the CDR3 is TGTGCCAGCAGCTTCTCCCAGGACAGGGAGGATTCACCCCTCCACTTT. Translated: CASSFSQDREDSPLHF.

The V and J genes are TRBV18 and TRBJ1-5, with TRBD1 identical over 12 bases. Germline assignment: CDR1 KGHSH and CDR2 LQKENI. This CDR3 contains 19 residues. Germline trimming cut 4 bases from V and 0 bases from J; bases unmatched to any gene: 10. The CDR3 region is CASSRGTGGFGNSNQPQHF. For the CDR3, the DNA is TGTGCCAGCTCACGGGGGACAGGGGGCTTCGGAAATAGCAATCAGCCCCAGCATTTT.

This sequence joins TRBV2 and TRBJ2-5, with 8 nucleotides matching TRBD2. CDR1 and CDR2 (germline): SNHLY, FYNNEI. With 8 bases clipped from V and 1 base from J, the junction kept 9 bases outside the gene matches. The CDR3 has 15 residues. The CDR3 region has the DNA TGTGCCAGCCTTGGTATAGCGGGGTTCCAAGAGACCCAGTACTTC. Its protein is CASLGIAGFQETQYF.

The CDR3 DNA sequence: TGTGCCAGCAGCGTAGAGGACAGGGAGAATTCACCCCTCCACTTT. Residues: CASSVEDRENSPLHF. The J gene is TRBJ1-6, the V gene TRBV9, with TRBD1 identical over 8 bases. After removal of 0 bases from V and 7 bases from J, the junction contained 3 bases not matched to a gene. CDR1 SGDLS and CDR2 YYNGEE come from the germline V gene. This CDR3 is built from 15 residues. Supplemented by reference TRBV9 and TRBJ1-6, the full variable domain reads DSGVTQTPKHLITATGQRVTLRCSPRSGDLSVYWYQQSLDQGLQFLIQYYNGEERAKGNILERFSAQQFPDLHSELNLSSLELGDSALYFCASSVEDRENSPLHFGNGTRLTVT.

The chain couples TRBV5-1 to TRBJ2-2, with D perhaps TRBD2 (5 bases). The CDR3 contains 12 residues. CDR1 and CDR2 (germline): SGHRS, YFSETQ. Trimming cost V 2 bases and J 6 bases, with 5 bases left between them. As DNA, the CDR3 is TGCGCCAGCAGCTTACTAGCCGGGGAGCTGTTTTTT. Its protein product is CASSLLAGELFF.

The J gene is TRBJ1-2, the V gene TRBV6-1; no reliable D call. The CDR3 spans 12 residues. Trimming stripped 2 bases from V and 4 bases from J, with 5 bases between. Germline V gene sequence: CDR1 MNHNS, CDR2 SASEGT. CDR3 sequence: CASSEYSYGYTF. The DNA of the CDR3 is TGTGCCAGCAGTGAATACAGCTATGGCTACACCTTC.

The chain links TRBV3-1 (or the pseudogene TRBV3-2) to TRBJ2-7; D unclear. The V and J ends lost 3 bases and 8 bases respectively, with 8 bases between them. Germline CDR1 and CDR2: LGHDT and YNNKEL (reference sequence). The CDR3 runs 11 residues. DNA for the CDR3: TGTGCCAGCAGCCAGCTGGACCAGCAGTACTTC. This sequence encodes CASSQLDQQYF.

The rearrangement links TRBV6-6 to TRBJ1-1; possible D gene TRBD1, 5 bases. CDR1 and CDR2 (germline): MNHNY, SVGAGI (reference sequence). This CDR3 has 14 residues. V lost 8 bases to trimming and J lost 0 bases, with 13 bases between them. In nucleotides, the CDR3 is TGTGCCAGCGCAGGGACGGCCATGAACACTGAAGCTTTCTTT. Its translation is CASAGTAMNTEAFF.

This chain joins TRBV19 and TRBJ1-1; unclear D gene. Trimming took 4 bases from V and 0 from J, leaving 12 bases between them. The CDR3 totals 15 residues. Germline CDR1 reads LNHDA; CDR2 reads SQIVND (reference sequence). CDR3 protein: CASSTGRSMNTEAFF. The CDR3 DNA follows: TGTGCCAGTAGTACCGGGCGGTCCATGAACACTGAAGCTTTCTTT.

This rearrangement joins TRBV19 to TRBJ2-3; TRBD2 might be the D (6 bases). Germline V gene data show CDR1 as LNHDA and CDR2 as SQIVND (reference sequence). The CDR3 is 14 residues long. V was pared by 5 bases and J by 1 base, with 10 bases between. The CDR3 is CASSRSGGTDTQYF. The CDR3 DNA sequence: TGTGCCAGTAGTCGCTCGGGGGGCACAGATACGCAGTATTTT.

This CDR3 is CASSWGTDLSGNTIYF. The CDR3 DNA sequence: TGCGCCAGCAGCTGGGGGACGGACCTCTCTGGAAACACCATATATTTT. The chain has TRBV5-1 and TRBJ1-3; the D gene is possibly TRBD1 (5 bases). Trimming shortened V by 3 bases and J by 0 bases, and 13 bases separated the two germline ends. Germline V CDR1 and CDR2: SGHRS, YFSETQ. The CDR3 runs to 16 residues. Full variable domain (remainder filled in from reference TRBV5-1 and TRBJ1-3): KAGVTQTPRYLIKTRGQQVTLSCSPISGHRSVSWYQQTPGQGLQFLFEYFSETQRNKGNFPGRFSGRQFSNSRSEMNVSTLELGDSALYLCASSWGTDLSGNTIYFGEGSWLTVV.

The V call is TRBV5-1, the J call TRBJ1-1, with 9 nucleotides matching TRBD1. Germline-derived CDR1 and CDR2 are SGHRS and YFSETQ. This CDR3 region has 15 residues. V gave up 3 bases and J gave up 5 bases; unmatched junction bases: 8. Here the CDR3 DNA reads TGCGCCAGCAGCTACAAGACAGGGGGAGAGACTGAAGCTTTCTTT. Amino acids: CASSYKTGGETEAFF. Filled out from reference TRBV5-1 and TRBJ1-1, the complete variable domain reads KAGVTQTPRYLIKTRGQQVTLSCSPISGHRSVSWYQQTPGQGLQFLFEYFSETQRNKGNFPGRFSGRQFSNSRSEMNVSTLELGDSALYLCASSYKTGGETEAFFGQGTRLTVV.